Shown below are 22 T cell receptor beta chains from a single sample sequenced in a study of blood T cell repertoires in COVID-19. The protocol was immunoSEQ multiplex PCR, while the TCRdb copy is restricted to in-frame clones and leaves out a portion. The sample contains approximately 240,000 clones, around 87% of which appear only once. The sequenced sample was PBMCs or T cells enriched from blood (not recorded which). The receptor set was obtained from a woman in her thirties with acute COVID-19.

The chain recombines TRBV7-2 with TRBJ2-7; D might be TRBD2 (5 bases). CDR3 length: 14 amino acids. CDR1 SGHTA and CDR2 FQGNSA come from the germline V gene. V was cut by 4 bases and J by 6 bases, with 16 bases left in between. Here the CDR3 reads CASSSASGPLEQYF. The CDR3 region has the DNA TGTGCCAGCAGCTCTGCGAGCGGACCCCTCGAGCAGTACTTC.

V is TRBV7-2 and J is TRBJ2-5, with TRBD2 matching over 12 bases. This CDR3 comprises 15 residues. Germline V lookup: CDR1 SGHTA, CDR2 FQGNSA. V trimming: 1 base; J trimming: 5 bases; junction bases outside the gene matches: 2. CDR3 DNA sequence: TGTGCCAGCAGCTTAGGACTAGCGGGGGATGAGACCCAGTACTTC. Translating it yields CASSLGLAGDETQYF.

CDR3 loop: CASSLRSGGGQPQHF. CDR3 nucleotides: TGCGCCAGCAGCTTAAGATCAGGGGGAGGTCAGCCCCAGCATTTT. The chain carries TRBV5-1 and TRBJ1-5; 7 nucleotides align to TRBD1. CDR1 SGHRS and CDR2 YFSETQ come from the germline V gene. The trim removed 2 bases at V and 6 bases at J, leaving 8 bases unmatched. This CDR3 has 15 amino acids.

The count of this clone is one. This sequence joins TRBV5-6 and TRBJ2-1, with D perhaps matching TRBD2 (5 bases). The germline gives CDR1 SGHDT, CDR2 YYEEEE. There are 14 residues in the CDR3. Trimming removed 0 bases at V and 10 bases at J, with 14 bases between. This CDR3 reads CASSLAGEGDEQFF. CDR3 DNA: TGTGCCAGCAGCTTGGCCGGTGAGGGAGACGAGCAGTTCTTC. The variable domain in full, with the rest retrieved from reference TRBV5-6 and TRBJ2-1, is DAGVTQSPTHLIKTRGQQVTLRCSPKSGHDTVSWYQQALGQGPQFIFQYYEEEERQRGNFPDRFSGHQFPNYSSELNVNALLLGDSALYLCASSLAGEGDEQFFGPGTRLTVL.

This chain links TRBV23-1 with TRBJ2-2; tentative D call: TRBD1 (5 bases). TRBV23-1 is an open reading frame whose function is uncertain. Trimming cost V 3 bases and J 1 base, with 9 bases left between them. The CDR3 spans 15 residues. The CDR3 sequence: CASSHVQENTGELFF. CDR3 bases: TGCGCCAGCAGTCACGTACAGGAGAACACCGGGGAGCTGTTTTTT.

The genes are TRBV5-1 and TRBJ2-3; D is possibly TRBD1 (6 bases). This CDR3 has 14 amino acids. Deletions cut 4 bases from V and 2 bases from J, with 11 bases between. The germline CDR1 and CDR2 sequences are SGHRS and YFSETQ. CDR3 sequence: CASSRGQNTDTQYF. CDR3 coding DNA: TGCGCCAGCAGCCGCGGACAGAACACAGATACGCAGTATTTT.

The chain carries TRBV28 and TRBJ2-6, with D perhaps matching TRBD2 (5 bases). The V end was cut by 7 bases, the J end by 4 bases, with 11 bases between. Germline CDR1 and CDR2: MDHEN and SYDVKM. The CDR3 covers 14 residues. As DNA, the CDR3 is TGTGCCAGCATAGGTACGGGAGGGGCCAACGTCCTGACTTTC. This sequence encodes CASIGTGGANVLTF. The whole variable domain, filled in from reference TRBV28 and TRBJ2-6, reads DVKVTQSSRYLVKRTGEKVFLECVQDMDHENMFWYRQDPGLGLRLIYFSYDVKMKEKGDIPEGYSVSREKKERFSLILESASTNQTSMYLCASIGTGGANVLTFGAGSRLTVL.

The V call is TRBV21-1, the J call TRBJ2-3; TRBD1 is the table's D call and was not checked against the DNA. TRBV21-1 is assigned pseudogene status. This CDR3 is built from 16 residues. CDR3: CASSRVIMGHTDTQYF. CDR3 DNA sequence: TGTGCCAGCAGTCGGGTCATAATGGGGCACACAGATACGCAGTATTTT.

The V gene is TRBV29-1, the J gene TRBJ2-3, with D possibly being TRBD2 (6 bases). The germline V gene has CDR1 SQVTM and CDR2 ANQGSEA. The V end was cut by 8 bases, the J end by 2 bases, with 17 bases between. CDR3 size: 14 residues. The CDR3, as DNA: TGCAGCTATCGAACGGGACTGGTCACAGATACGCAGTATTTT. It specifies CSYRTGLVTDTQYF.

The rearrangement uses TRBV7-8 and TRBJ2-1; TRBD1 is a possible D gene (5 bases). The length of the CDR3 is 15 residues. The V gene lost 1 base and the J gene lost 3 bases, with 10 bases spanning the gap. Germline V CDR1 and CDR2: SGHVS, FQNEAQ. As DNA, the CDR3 is TGTGCCAGCAGCTTAGGCCCGCAGGGCTACAATGAGCAGTTCTTC. This translates into CASSLGPQGYNEQFF.

The chain employs TRBV6-5 and TRBJ1-6; maybe TRBD1 (6 bases). This CDR3 has 14 residues. Germline V gene sequence: CDR1 MNHEY, CDR2 SVGAGI. V was cut by 6 bases and J by 7 bases, with 13 bases left in between. CDR3 residues: CASSLSGANSPLHF. As DNA, the CDR3 is TGTGCCAGCAGCTTGTCAGGGGCCAATTCACCCCTCCACTTT.

The chain has TRBV19 and TRBJ1-2; 7 bases match TRBD1. Unmatched junction bases numbered 7, after V lost 3 bases and J lost 3 bases. The CDR3 runs 15 residues. Germline values: CDR1 LNHDA, CDR2 SQIVND (reference sequence). CDR3 in amino acids: CASSMIGQDYYGYTF. CDR3 in DNA: TGTGCCAGTAGTATGATCGGACAGGACTACTATGGCTACACCTTC.

The chain joins TRBV7-2 to TRBJ2-1; 8 bases match TRBD1. The ends lost 3 bases at V and 0 bases at J; junction bases unmatched: 7. CDR3 size: 17 residues. The germline V gene has CDR1 SGHTA and CDR2 FQGNSA. Here the CDR3 DNA reads TGTGCCAGCAGCTTGGGGAGGACAGGGAGCTCCTACAATGAGCAGTTCTTC. Encoded protein: CASSLGRTGSSYNEQFF.

This sequence joins TRBV28 and TRBJ2-1; 14 bases line up with TRBD2. Per germline, CDR1 MDHEN and CDR2 SYDVKM. V trimming: 6 bases; J trimming: 8 bases; junction bases outside the gene matches: 3. This CDR3 is built from 14 residues. The CDR3, as DNA: TGTGCCAGCAGACGGGGACTAGCGGGAGATGAGCAGTTCTTC. Translation gives CASRRGLAGDEQFF.

V is TRBV6-5 and J is TRBJ1-5; 10 bases fit TRBD1. The CDR3 length is 14 residues. Germline assignment: CDR1 MNHEY and CDR2 SVGAGI. V lost 7 bases to trimming and J lost 6 bases; unmatched junction nucleotides: 6. The CDR3 reads CASTLDRGSQPQHF. CDR3 nucleotides: TGTGCCAGCACTTTGGACAGGGGGAGTCAGCCCCAGCATTTT.

The chain uses TRBV6-5 and TRBJ1-6; D is unresolved. V was clipped by 3 bases and J by 4 bases, with 7 bases between them. The CDR3 totals 14 residues. Germline assignment: CDR1 MNHEY and CDR2 SVGAGI. The CDR3 loop reads CASSYMQYNSPLHF. The CDR3 nucleotides are TGTGCCAGCAGTTATATGCAGTATAATTCACCCCTCCACTTT.

The V and J genes are TRBV2 and TRBJ1-6; 7 positions match TRBD1. J lost 5 bases, V lost 6 bases, and 10 bases had no gene match. This CDR3 spans 16 amino acids. Germline lookup yields CDR1 SNHLY and CDR2 FYNNEI. The DNA for the CDR3 is TGTGCCAGCAGCTACGACAAAGGGGGCAATAATTCACCCCTCCACTTT. Its protein product is CASSYDKGGNNSPLHF.

V usage is TRBV19 and J usage is TRBJ2-3, with D tentatively TRBD1 (6 bases). Trimming shortened V by 8 bases and J by 0 bases, and 12 bases separated the two germline ends. The CDR3 has 14 amino acids. Germline CDR1 and CDR2: LNHDA and SQIVND (reference sequence). CDR3 amino acids: CASSGGPSTDTQYF. The CDR3 nucleotides read TGTGCCAGTTCTGGGGGCCCTAGCACAGATACGCAGTATTTT. Supplemented by reference TRBV19 and TRBJ2-3, the full variable domain reads DGGITQSPKYLFRKEGQNVTLSCEQNLNHDAMYWYRQDPGQGLRLIYYSQIVNDFQKGDIAEGYSVSREKKESFPLTVTSAQKNPTAFYLCASSGGPSTDTQYFGPGTRLTVL.

The chain uses TRBV18 and TRBJ2-7; TRBD1 is a possible D gene (5 bases). The V end was cut by 2 bases, the J end by 3 bases, with 11 bases between. Germline values: CDR1 KGHSH, CDR2 LQKENI. The CDR3 runs to 14 residues. The DNA for the CDR3 is TGTGCCAGCTCACCAACAAGGGGATTCTACGAGCAGTACTTC. This codes for CASSPTRGFYEQYF.

The V call is TRBV19, the J call TRBJ2-1; 9 bases match TRBD1. With V trimmed by 1 base and J by 8 bases, 9 bases remained unmatched. The CDR3 runs 16 residues. The germline CDR1 and CDR2 sequences are LNHDA and SQIVND (reference sequence). CDR3 residues: CASSIAGGTGYHEQFF. Here the CDR3 DNA reads TGTGCCAGTAGTATAGCCGGTGGGACAGGGTACCATGAGCAGTTCTTC.

The chain has TRBV7-9 and TRBJ1-6, with 7 bases fitting TRBD1. Germline CDR1 and CDR2: SEHNR and FQNEAQ (reference sequence). With 4 bases clipped from V and 0 bases from J, the junction kept 3 bases outside the gene matches. The CDR3 runs to 16 residues. CDR3: CASSSDRDSYNSPLHF. The CDR3, as DNA: TGTGCCAGCAGCTCCGACAGGGACTCCTATAATTCACCCCTCCACTTT.

This clone has a single count. The chain joins TRBV10-3 to TRBJ1-3; 7 nucleotides line up with TRBD1. V shed 3 bases, J shed 4 bases, and the junction held 3 bases outside the gene matches. This CDR3 spans 14 amino acids. Per germline, CDR1 ENHRY and CDR2 SYGVKD. CDR3 residues: CAISEQGSGNTIYF. CDR3 coding DNA: TGTGCCATCAGTGAACAGGGGTCGGGAAACACCATATATTTT.